The 17 T cell receptor beta chains listed next were all sequenced from one sample in a study of T cell responses to AZD1222 COVID-19 vaccine. TCRdb keeps only in-frame clones here, not all; method: immunoSEQ multiplex PCR. The sample comprises around 140,000 clones, 93% of which are singletons, and more than 4.5% rests with the top ten. The source material was peripheral blood, sampled on day 0 of AZD1222 vaccination. The receptors originated from an adult in good health.

The chain employs TRBV7-8 and TRBJ2-3; TRBD2 aligns across 13 bases. Trimming at V came to 5 bases and at J to 6 bases, leaving 5 bases not matched to a gene. Germline V gives CDR1 SGHVS, CDR2 FQNEAQ. The CDR3 spans 15 residues. The CDR3 sequence is CASSLTSGGADTQYF. DNA for the CDR3: TGTGCCAGCAGCCTTACTAGCGGGGGGGCGGATACGCAGTATTTT. The whole variable domain, filled in from reference TRBV7-8 and TRBJ2-3, reads GAGVSQSPRYKVAKRGQDVALRCDPISGHVSLFWYQQALGQGPEFLTYFQNEAQLDKSGLPSDRFFAERPEGSVSTLKIQRTQQEDSAVYLCASSLTSGGADTQYFGPGTRLTVL.

The V and J genes are TRBV7-9 and TRBJ2-1; D unresolved. Germline values: CDR1 SEHNR, CDR2 FQNEAQ (reference sequence). The germline V and J ends were trimmed by 6 bases and 0 bases, with 9 bases remaining between them. The CDR3 has 14 amino acids. The CDR3 reads CASSTASSYNEQFF. CDR3 nucleotide sequence: TGTGCCAGCAGTACCGCCAGCTCCTACAATGAGCAGTTCTTC.

The chain links TRBV7-8 to TRBJ2-1; D gene ambiguous. The germline V and J ends were trimmed by 1 base and 12 bases, with 10 bases remaining between them. Germline CDR1 is SGHVS and CDR2 is FQNEAQ. This CDR3 is built from 12 residues. CDR3: CASSLERWGQFF. The CDR3 DNA is TGTGCCAGCAGCTTAGAACGATGGGGGCAGTTCTTC. The full variable domain, in which reference TRBV7-8 and TRBJ2-1 provide the parts outside the CDR3, is GAGVSQSPRYKVAKRGQDVALRCDPISGHVSLFWYQQALGQGPEFLTYFQNEAQLDKSGLPSDRFFAERPEGSVSTLKIQRTQQEDSAVYLCASSLERWGQFFGPGTRLTVL.

The rearrangement links TRBV9 to TRBJ1-5; D gene ambiguous. This CDR3 contains 14 residues. Germline V CDR1 and CDR2: SGDLS, YYNGEE. Trimming took off 3 bases at V and 5 bases at J, with 12 bases between the two ends. In nucleotides, the CDR3 is TGTGCCAGCAGCGAGAGAGAGGATCATCAGCCCCAGCATTTT. This sequence encodes CASSEREDHQPQHF.

V and J are TRBV5-1 and TRBJ1-5, with 7 nucleotides matching TRBD1. The V gene's germline CDR1 is SGHRS and CDR2 YFSETQ. The CDR3 is 15 amino acids. After removal of 4 bases from V and 5 bases from J, the junction contained 9 bases not matched to a gene. The DNA of the CDR3 is TGCGCCAGCAGCGCGGGGACAGATCGACATCAGCCCCAGCATTTT. Its translation is CASSAGTDRHQPQHF. The full variable domain, in which reference TRBV5-1 and TRBJ1-5 provide the parts outside the CDR3, is KAGVTQTPRYLIKTRGQQVTLSCSPISGHRSVSWYQQTPGQGLQFLFEYFSETQRNKGNFPGRFSGRQFSNSRSEMNVSTLELGDSALYLCASSAGTDRHQPQHFGDGTRLSIL.

The chain employs TRBV7-2 and TRBJ2-7, with D uncertain. Germline loops: CDR1 SGHTA, CDR2 FQGNSA. This CDR3 spans 13 amino acids. The germline V and J ends were trimmed by 4 bases and 3 bases, with 10 bases remaining between them. The CDR3 region has the DNA TGTGCCAGCAGCTCGGAGAATAACTACGAGCAGTACTTC. Residues: CASSSENNYEQYF.

The chain is built from TRBV19 and TRBJ1-6; TRBD1 might be the D (6 bases). Germline loops: CDR1 LNHDA, CDR2 SQIVND (reference sequence). The germline V and J ends were trimmed by 10 bases and 10 bases, with 14 bases remaining between them. The CDR3 is made up of 12 amino acids. The CDR3 loop is CATNRVGSPLHF. The CDR3 coding sequence is TGTGCCACGAACAGGGTCGGATCACCCCTCCACTTT.

The V and J genes are TRBV9 and TRBJ2-5; 8 bases fit TRBD2. The CDR3 runs to 16 residues. Trimming removed 3 bases from V and 4 bases from J; junction bases left unmatched: 11. The germline V gene encodes CDR1 SGDLS and CDR2 YYNGEE. The CDR3 loop reads CASSGYGGAGGETQYF. The CDR3 DNA reads as TGTGCCAGCAGCGGATACGGGGGGGCCGGAGGAGAGACCCAGTACTTC. Looking up the rest from reference TRBV9 and TRBJ2-5 gives the full variable domain: DSGVTQTPKHLITATGQRVTLRCSPRSGDLSVYWYQQSLDQGLQFLIQYYNGEERAKGNILERFSAQQFPDLHSELNLSSLELGDSALYFCASSGYGGAGGETQYFGPGTRLLVL.

The J gene is TRBJ2-7, the V gene TRBV7-2; the D gene is possibly TRBD2 (6 bases). The germline V gene has CDR1 SGHTA and CDR2 FQGNSA. Between the trimmed V and J ends, which lost 5 bases and 5 bases, there was a span of 19 bases. This CDR3 contains 15 residues. Here the CDR3 DNA reads TGTGCCAGCAGCCGCTTTAGGCGGGACGACAACGAGCAGTACTTC. Protein product: CASSRFRRDDNEQYF.

This clone has a handful of counts. The J gene is TRBJ2-2, the V gene TRBV5-1, with 7 bases lining up with TRBD2. J gave up 8 bases and V 5 bases, and 3 bases lay outside the gene matches. The CDR3 is 12 residues long. Germline V gives CDR1 SGHRS, CDR2 YFSETQ. The CDR3 region has the DNA TGCGCCAGCAGGTCTAGCGGTGGGGAGCTGTTTTTT. Translation gives CASRSSGGELFF.

V is TRBV6-6 and J is TRBJ2-2, with D hard to call. Germline assignment: CDR1 MNHNY and CDR2 SVGAGI (reference sequence). CDR3 length: 12 residues. V was clipped by 5 bases and J by 4 bases, with 5 bases between them. CDR3 in DNA: TGTGCCAGCAGTCCGACCACCGGGGAGCTGTTTTTT. Translation gives CASSPTTGELFF.

The chain couples TRBV6-1 to TRBJ1-5; possibly TRBD1 for D (5 bases). Germline lookup yields CDR1 MNHNS and CDR2 SASEGT. Trimming shortened V by 1 base and J by 7 bases, and 11 bases separated the two germline ends. The CDR3 runs 14 residues. DNA for the CDR3: TGTGCCAGCAGTGAAGGGGCAGGGTACCAGCCCCAGCATTTT. Its translation: CASSEGAGYQPQHF.

This chain links TRBV5-1 with TRBJ2-1; 13 positions match TRBD2. Losses at the gene ends were 6 bases for V and 6 bases for J; bases not matched to a gene: 9. Germline V CDR1 and CDR2: SGHRS, YFSETQ. This CDR3 region has 16 residues. The CDR3 sequence: CASIRSGTSGANEQFF. The DNA of the CDR3 is TGCGCCAGCATAAGGAGCGGGACTAGCGGGGCCAATGAGCAGTTCTTC.

Judged by abundance, this clone is medium-sized. The CDR3 is CASSLAWRVGTGELFF. The CDR3 DNA follows: TGCGCCAGCAGCTTGGCGTGGCGGGTAGGCACCGGGGAGCTGTTTTTT. The V gene is TRBV5-1, the J gene TRBJ2-2, with D tentatively TRBD2 (5 bases). Germline V lookup: CDR1 SGHRS, CDR2 YFSETQ. The V gene lost 0 bases and the J gene lost 4 bases, with 13 bases spanning the gap. The CDR3 length is 16 residues.

V is TRBV20-1 and J is TRBJ2-5; D gene uncertain. The CDR3 is made up of 13 amino acids. With 3 bases removed from V and 4 bases from J, the gap between germline ends came to 12 bases. Germline CDR1 is DFQATT and CDR2 is SNEGSKA (reference sequence). The CDR3 sequence is CSASMGIIETQYF. The CDR3 DNA reads as TGCAGTGCTAGTATGGGCATAATAGAGACCCAGTACTTC.

The count of this clone is one. The chain links TRBV29-1 to TRBJ1-1; possibly TRBD1 for D (5 bases). V shed 7 bases and J shed 2 bases, with 14 bases lying between them. This CDR3 region has 13 residues. The germline V gene has CDR1 SQVTM and CDR2 ANQGSEA. CDR3 loop: CSARGGVNTEAFF. DNA for the CDR3: TGCAGCGCCCGTGGGGGGGTCAACACTGAAGCTTTCTTT.

This rearrangement joins TRBV5-4 to TRBJ1-1, with no clear D. CDR1 and CDR2 (germline): SGHNT, YYREEE (reference sequence). Deletions cut 2 bases from V and 4 bases from J, with 15 bases between. This CDR3 comprises 15 residues. CDR3 sequence reads: CASSFLPGLGTEAFF. Here the CDR3 DNA reads TGTGCCAGCAGCTTTCTTCCGGGGTTGGGCACTGAAGCTTTCTTT.